A selection of T cell receptor beta chains follows, all from one sample in a study of blood T cell repertoires in COVID-19. Profiling relied on immunoSEQ multiplex PCR, and the TCRdb table lists in-frame clones only, not all of them. The sample consists of 70,000 to 80,000 clones, roughly 80% of them appearing once. The specimen sequenced was peripheral blood. The receptor source for this set is a man aged 50-60 years with acute or convalescent COVID-19. CDR3s include the opening cysteine and the closing phenylalanine or tryptophan. The D gene is left open where the match is weak. The listing skips clone size in some rows; elsewhere it reads once, few, many or a size class.

v_call: TRBV9
cdr3_length: 16
clone_size: few
j_call: TRBJ1-6
d_call: .
cdr3_aa: CASSVGSTPENSPLHF
cdr3_nt: TGTGCCAGCAGCGTAGGCTCGACTCCTGAGAATTCACCCCTCCACTTT

v_call: TRBV27
cdr3_length: 14
clone_size: .
j_call: TRBJ1-2
d_call: TRBD1
cdr3_aa: CASSSPRGQNGYTF
cdr3_nt: TGTGCCAGCAGTTCCCCCAGGGGGCAAAATGGCTACACCTTC

v_call: TRBV12-3/TRBV12-4
cdr3_length: 11
clone_size: .
j_call: TRBJ2-1
d_call: TRBD2
cdr3_aa: CASSFSGSKFF
cdr3_nt: TGTGCCAGCAGTTTTAGCGGGTCGAAGTTCTTC

v_call: TRBV12-5
cdr3_length: 13
clone_size: .
j_call: TRBJ1-3
d_call: TRBD1
cdr3_aa: CASQGAKGHTIYF
cdr3_nt: TGTGCTAGTCAGGGGGCGAAGGGGCACACCATATATTTT

v_call: TRBV30
cdr3_length: 14
clone_size: .
j_call: TRBJ1-1
d_call: .
cdr3_aa: CAWSVLGEDTEAFF
cdr3_nt: TGTGCCTGGAGTGTACTGGGGGAGGACACTGAAGCTTTCTTT

v_call: TRBV6-5
cdr3_length: 14
clone_size: .
j_call: TRBJ1-5
d_call: .
cdr3_aa: CASTPAAAAQPQHF
cdr3_nt: TGTGCCAGCACCCCCGCGGCGGCCGCACAGCCCCAGCATTTT

v_call: TRBV6-2/TRBV6-3
cdr3_length: 17
clone_size: .
j_call: TRBJ2-1
d_call: TRBD1
cdr3_aa: CASSSDRGQYSYNEQFF
cdr3_nt: TGTGCCAGCAGTAGCGACAGGGGACAATACTCCTACAATGAGCAGTTCTTC

v_call: TRBV7-2
cdr3_length: 15
clone_size: .
j_call: TRBJ1-1
d_call: .
cdr3_aa: CASSFSLAGDTEAFF
cdr3_nt: TGTGCCAGCAGCTTTTCTCTGGCGGGCGACACTGAAGCTTTCTTT

v_call: TRBV6-6
cdr3_length: 14
clone_size: .
j_call: TRBJ2-7
d_call: .
cdr3_aa: CASSYSRDGYEQYF
cdr3_nt: TGTGCCAGCAGTTACTCGAGGGATGGCTACGAGCAGTACTTC

v_call: TRBV19
cdr3_length: 16
clone_size: .
j_call: TRBJ1-5
d_call: .
cdr3_aa: CASSGFGTLRDQPQHF
cdr3_nt: TGTGCCAGTAGTGGTTTCGGGACACTCAGGGATCAGCCCCAGCATTTT

v_call: TRBV7-3
cdr3_length: 13
clone_size: .
j_call: TRBJ1-1
d_call: .
cdr3_aa: CASSLKEGTEAFF
cdr3_nt: TGTGCCAGCAGCTTAAAAGAGGGCACTGAAGCTTTCTTT

v_call: TRBV7-9
cdr3_length: 12
clone_size: few
j_call: TRBJ2-7
d_call: TRBD1
cdr3_aa: CATDRGTYEQYF
cdr3_nt: TGTGCCACCGACAGGGGAACCTACGAGCAGTACTTC

v_call: TRBV6-2/TRBV6-3
cdr3_length: 14
clone_size: .
j_call: TRBJ2-2
d_call: TRBD1
cdr3_aa: CASSSQGASGELFF
cdr3_nt: TGTGCCAGCAGTTCACAGGGGGCGAGCGGGGAGCTGTTTTTT

v_call: TRBV27
cdr3_length: 16
clone_size: .
j_call: TRBJ2-1
d_call: TRBD1
cdr3_aa: CASSLSETGSYNEQFF
cdr3_nt: TGTGCCAGCAGTTTATCCGAGACAGGGTCCTACAATGAGCAGTTCTTC

v_call: TRBV5-6
cdr3_length: 15
clone_size: .
j_call: TRBJ2-7
d_call: .
cdr3_aa: CASSFRTVVSYEQYF
cdr3_nt: TGTGCCAGCAGCTTTCGAACAGTCGTCTCCTACGAGCAGTACTTC

v_call: TRBV4-1
cdr3_length: 17
clone_size: .
j_call: TRBJ1-3
d_call: .
cdr3_aa: CASSQGVAARLGNTIYF
cdr3_nt: TGCGCCAGCAGCCAAGGGGTGGCGGCGAGGCTTGGAAACACCATATATTTT

v_call: TRBV5-6
cdr3_length: 13
clone_size: .
j_call: TRBJ2-1
d_call: .
cdr3_aa: CASSFGTQPRLVF
cdr3_nt: TGTGCCAGCAGCTTTGGGACACAACCCAGGCTGGTCTTC

v_call: TRBV6-5
cdr3_length: 15
clone_size: .
j_call: TRBJ1-6
d_call: .
cdr3_aa: CASTWRGRDNSPLHF
cdr3_nt: TGTGCCAGCACGTGGCGGGGACGGGATAATTCACCCCTCCACTTT

v_call: TRBV28
cdr3_length: 15
clone_size: .
j_call: TRBJ1-1
d_call: .
cdr3_aa: CASTGKYQRNTEAFF
cdr3_nt: TGTGCCAGCACGGGTAAGTATCAGAGGAACACTGAAGCTTTCTTT

v_call: TRBV5-8
cdr3_length: 15
clone_size: .
j_call: TRBJ1-5
d_call: .
cdr3_aa: CASSSRATAGQPQHF
cdr3_nt: TGTGCCAGCAGCTCCCGGGCGACAGCCGGTCAGCCCCAGCATTTT

v_call: TRBV28
cdr3_length: 19
clone_size: .
j_call: TRBJ1-5
d_call: TRBD1
cdr3_aa: CASSLSRDRGYHSNQPQHF
cdr3_nt: TGTGCCAGCAGTCTTTCCCGGGACAGGGGATACCATAGCAATCAGCCCCAGCATTTT

v_call: TRBV7-2
cdr3_length: 13
clone_size: .
j_call: TRBJ1-1
d_call: .
cdr3_aa: CASSLAQNTEAFF
cdr3_nt: TGTGCCAGCAGCCTAGCCCAGAACACTGAAGCTTTCTTT

v_call: TRBV3-1/TRBV3-2
cdr3_length: 18
clone_size: .
j_call: TRBJ2-1
d_call: TRBD2
cdr3_aa: CASSHLLPLAGGYNEQFF
cdr3_nt: TGTGCCAGCAGCCACCTCCTCCCCCTAGCGGGGGGCTACAATGAGCAGTTCTTC

v_call: TRBV7-2
cdr3_length: 14
clone_size: .
j_call: TRBJ1-2
d_call: .
cdr3_aa: CASSLEQANYGYTF
cdr3_nt: TGTGCCAGCAGCTTAGAGCAGGCTAACTATGGCTACACCTTC

v_call: TRBV4-3
cdr3_length: 16
clone_size: .
j_call: TRBJ1-1
d_call: .
cdr3_aa: CASSQDRAGRGTEAFF
cdr3_nt: TGCGCCAGCAGCCAAGATAGGGCGGGAAGAGGTACTGAAGCTTTCTTT

v_call: TRBV5-1
cdr3_length: 14
clone_size: few
j_call: TRBJ1-1
d_call: .
cdr3_aa: CASSPPGQLQEAFF
cdr3_nt: TGCGCCAGCAGCCCGCCCGGGCAGCTACAGGAGGCTTTCTTT

v_call: TRBV11-2
cdr3_length: 14
clone_size: once
j_call: TRBJ1-4
d_call: .
cdr3_aa: CASSSGNPREKLFF
cdr3_nt: TGTGCCAGCAGCTCGGGGAATCCAAGGGAAAAACTGTTTTTT

v_call: TRBV29-1
cdr3_length: 13
clone_size: .
j_call: TRBJ1-1
d_call: .
cdr3_aa: CSLTGHLGTEAFF
cdr3_nt: TGCAGCTTAACGGGACACCTGGGCACTGAAGCTTTCTTT

v_call: TRBV27
cdr3_length: 14
clone_size: medium-sized
j_call: TRBJ1-6
d_call: .
cdr3_aa: CASSLVRGNSPLHF
cdr3_nt: TGTGCCAGCAGTTTAGTTCGCGGGAATTCACCCCTCCACTTT

v_call: TRBV6-5
cdr3_length: 15
clone_size: .
j_call: TRBJ1-6
d_call: TRBD1
cdr3_aa: CASSYGTVYNSPLHF
cdr3_nt: TGTGCCAGCAGTTACGGGACAGTCTATAATTCACCCCTCCACTTT

v_call: TRBV5-1
cdr3_length: 14
clone_size: .
j_call: TRBJ1-2
d_call: .
cdr3_aa: CASSSSGAYLGYTF
cdr3_nt: .

v_call: TRBV25-1
cdr3_length: 13
clone_size: once
j_call: TRBJ1-1
d_call: .
cdr3_aa: CASSGQMNTEAFF
cdr3_nt: TGTGCCAGCAGTGGGCAGATGAACACTGAAGCTTTCTTT

v_call: TRBV2
cdr3_length: 13
clone_size: few
j_call: TRBJ1-2
d_call: .
cdr3_aa: CASSVDSNYGYTF
cdr3_nt: TGTGCCAGCAGTGTGGACTCTAACTATGGCTACACCTTC

v_call: TRBV7-9
cdr3_length: 16
clone_size: .
j_call: TRBJ1-1
d_call: .
cdr3_aa: CASSYNWGSNGGEAFF
cdr3_nt: TGTGCCAGCAGCTACAACTGGGGCTCCAACGGCGGTGAAGCTTTCTTT

v_call: TRBV28
cdr3_length: 16
clone_size: .
j_call: TRBJ1-4
d_call: .
cdr3_aa: CASSFGIGGTNEKLFF
cdr3_nt: TGTGCCAGCAGTTTTGGTATCGGGGGAACTAATGAAAAACTGTTTTTT

v_call: TRBV10-3
cdr3_length: 14
clone_size: .
j_call: TRBJ2-7
d_call: TRBD2
cdr3_aa: CAIRGTSVSYEQYF
cdr3_nt: TGTGCCATCAGAGGGACTAGCGTATCCTACGAGCAGTACTTC